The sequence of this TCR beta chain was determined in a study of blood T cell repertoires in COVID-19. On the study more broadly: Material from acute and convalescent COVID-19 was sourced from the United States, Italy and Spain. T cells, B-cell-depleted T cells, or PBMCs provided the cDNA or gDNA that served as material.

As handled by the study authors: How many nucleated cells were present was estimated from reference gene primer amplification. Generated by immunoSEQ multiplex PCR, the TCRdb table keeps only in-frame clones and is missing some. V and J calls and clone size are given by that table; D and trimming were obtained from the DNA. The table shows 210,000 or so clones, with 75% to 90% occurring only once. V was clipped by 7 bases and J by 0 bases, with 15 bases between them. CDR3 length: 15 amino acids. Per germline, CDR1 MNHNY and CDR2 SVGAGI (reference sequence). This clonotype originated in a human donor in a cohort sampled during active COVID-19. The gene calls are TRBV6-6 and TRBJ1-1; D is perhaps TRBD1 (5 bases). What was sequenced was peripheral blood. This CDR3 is CASKDRQNMNTEAFF. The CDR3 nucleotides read TGTGCCAGCAAAGATCGACAGAACATGAACACTGAAGCTTTCTTT.